In this sample, the clone carrying this T cell receptor beta chain turned up a few times. Antigen: not known. The sample belongs to a study of metastatic and nonmetastatic thyroid tumors. Turning to the study itself: Repertoire comparison spanned blood and tumor or nodule tissue of malignant and benign thyroid patients.

Before thyroid surgery, none of the patients had received any treatment. V lost 0 bases and J 7 bases, leaving 10 bases between the germline ends. This CDR3 has 15 residues. Germline CDR1 and CDR2: LNHNV and YYDKDF (reference sequence). Per the original methods: CDR3 differences across clinicopathological groups were used to build a distant-metastasis classifier for papillary thyroid cancer. MiXCR reprocessed the PCR reads for TCRdb. The V and J calls come from TCRdb's annotation, not from the publication. The profile shows roughly 72,000 clones, less than 20% of them singletons. Whole-study findings and limits: Significantly greater TCR beta diversity was reportedly found in malignant thyroid tumors than in benign nodules (in blood and tumor).

The TCR comes from a female donor with papillary thyroid cancer or a benign thyroid nodule (not recorded which). Some clones in this sample may be carry-over from other donors' samples. This rearrangement joins TRBV15 to TRBJ1-6, with a possible D match to TRBD1 (6 bases). Specimen: blood. Here the CDR3 reads CATSRDPRGNSPLHF. As DNA, the CDR3 is TGTGCCACCAGCAGAGATCCCAGGGGCAATTCACCCCTCCACTTT.